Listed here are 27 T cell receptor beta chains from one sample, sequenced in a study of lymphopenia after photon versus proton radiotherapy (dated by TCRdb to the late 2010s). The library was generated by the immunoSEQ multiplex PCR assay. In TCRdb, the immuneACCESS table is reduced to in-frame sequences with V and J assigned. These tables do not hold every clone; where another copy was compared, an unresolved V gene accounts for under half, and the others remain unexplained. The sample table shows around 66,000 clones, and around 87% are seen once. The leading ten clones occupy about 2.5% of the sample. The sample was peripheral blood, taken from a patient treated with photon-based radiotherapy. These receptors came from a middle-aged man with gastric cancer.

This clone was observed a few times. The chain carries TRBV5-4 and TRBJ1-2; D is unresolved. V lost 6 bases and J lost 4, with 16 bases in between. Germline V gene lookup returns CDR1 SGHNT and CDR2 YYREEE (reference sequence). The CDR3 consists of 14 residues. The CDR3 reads CASTPEASSYGYTF. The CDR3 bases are TGTGCCAGCACCCCGGAGGCAAGCAGCTATGGCTACACCTTC.

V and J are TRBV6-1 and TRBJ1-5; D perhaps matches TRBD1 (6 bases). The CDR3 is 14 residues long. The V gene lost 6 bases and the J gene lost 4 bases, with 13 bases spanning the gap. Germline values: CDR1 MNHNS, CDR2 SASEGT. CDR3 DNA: TGTGCCAGCAGGAGAGGACAGAGGAATCAGCCCCAGCATTTT. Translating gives CASRRGQRNQPQHF.

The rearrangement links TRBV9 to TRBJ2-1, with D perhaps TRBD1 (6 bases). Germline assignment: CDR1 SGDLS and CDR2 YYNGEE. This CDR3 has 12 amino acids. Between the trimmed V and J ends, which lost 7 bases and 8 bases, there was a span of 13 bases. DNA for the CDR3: TGTGCCAGCGGGCTACAGGGAGATGAGCAGTTCTTC. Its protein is CASGLQGDEQFF. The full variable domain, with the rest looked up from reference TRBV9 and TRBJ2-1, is DSGVTQTPKHLITATGQRVTLRCSPRSGDLSVYWYQQSLDQGLQFLIQYYNGEERAKGNILERFSAQQFPDLHSELNLSSLELGDSALYFCASGLQGDEQFFGPGTRLTVL.

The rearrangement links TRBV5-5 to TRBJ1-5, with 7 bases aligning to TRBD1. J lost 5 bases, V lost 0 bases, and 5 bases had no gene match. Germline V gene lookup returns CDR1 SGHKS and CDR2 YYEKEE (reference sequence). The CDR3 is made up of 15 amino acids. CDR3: CASSLALQGHQPQHF. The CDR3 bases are TGTGCCAGCAGCTTGGCGTTACAGGGGCATCAGCCCCAGCATTTT.

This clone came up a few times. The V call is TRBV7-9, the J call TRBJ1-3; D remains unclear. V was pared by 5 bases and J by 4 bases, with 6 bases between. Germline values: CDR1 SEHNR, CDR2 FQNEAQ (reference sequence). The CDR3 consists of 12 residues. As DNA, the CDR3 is TGTGCCAGCAGCCTGGGGGGAAACACCATATATTTT. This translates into CASSLGGNTIYF.

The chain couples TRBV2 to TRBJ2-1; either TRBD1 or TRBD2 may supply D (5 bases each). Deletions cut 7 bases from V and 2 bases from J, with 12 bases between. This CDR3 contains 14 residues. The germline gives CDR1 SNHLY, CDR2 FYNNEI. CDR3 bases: TGTGCCAGCAATTGGGGGTTCACCTACAATGAGCAGTTCTTC. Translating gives CASNWGFTYNEQFF. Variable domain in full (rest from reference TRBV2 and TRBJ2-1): EPEVTQTPSHQVTQMGQEVILRCVPISNHLYFYWYRQILGQKVEFLVSFYNNEISEKSEIFDDQFSVERPDGSNFTLKIRSTKLEDSAMYFCASNWGFTYNEQFFGPGTRLTVL.

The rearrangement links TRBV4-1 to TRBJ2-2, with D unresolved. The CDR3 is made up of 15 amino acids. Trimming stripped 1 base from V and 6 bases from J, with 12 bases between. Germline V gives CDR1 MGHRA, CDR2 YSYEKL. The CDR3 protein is CASSQVDGSAGELFF. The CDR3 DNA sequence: TGCGCCAGCAGCCAAGTCGATGGATCCGCCGGGGAGCTGTTTTTT.

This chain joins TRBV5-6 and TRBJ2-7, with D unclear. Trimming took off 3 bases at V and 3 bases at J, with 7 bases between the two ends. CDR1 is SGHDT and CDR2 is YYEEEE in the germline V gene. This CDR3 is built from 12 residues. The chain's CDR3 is CASSSRVYEQYF. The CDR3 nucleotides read TGTGCCAGCAGCTCACGGGTCTACGAGCAGTACTTC. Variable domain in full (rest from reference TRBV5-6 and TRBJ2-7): DAGVTQSPTHLIKTRGQQVTLRCSPKSGHDTVSWYQQALGQGPQFIFQYYEEEERQRGNFPDRFSGHQFPNYSSELNVNALLLGDSALYLCASSSRVYEQYFGPGTRLTVT.

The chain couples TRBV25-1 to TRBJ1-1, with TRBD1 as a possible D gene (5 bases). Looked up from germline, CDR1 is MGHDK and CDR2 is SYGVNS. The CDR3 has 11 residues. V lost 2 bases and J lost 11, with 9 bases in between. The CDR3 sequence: CASSETGWAFF. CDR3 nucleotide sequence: TGTGCCAGCAGTGAAACAGGCTGGGCTTTCTTT.

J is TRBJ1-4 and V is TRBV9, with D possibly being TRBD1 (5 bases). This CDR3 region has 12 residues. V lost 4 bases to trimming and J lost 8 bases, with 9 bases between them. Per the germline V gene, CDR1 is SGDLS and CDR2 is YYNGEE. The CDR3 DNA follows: TGTGCCAGCAGCTCGCAGGGCGAAAAACTGTTTTTT. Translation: CASSSQGEKLFF.

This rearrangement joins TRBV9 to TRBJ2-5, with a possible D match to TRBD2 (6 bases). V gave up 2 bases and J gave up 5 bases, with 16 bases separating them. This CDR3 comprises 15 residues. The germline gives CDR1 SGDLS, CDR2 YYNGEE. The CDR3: CASSVGDFGLETQYF. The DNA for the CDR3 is TGTGCCAGCAGCGTGGGGGACTTTGGGCTTGAGACCCAGTACTTC.

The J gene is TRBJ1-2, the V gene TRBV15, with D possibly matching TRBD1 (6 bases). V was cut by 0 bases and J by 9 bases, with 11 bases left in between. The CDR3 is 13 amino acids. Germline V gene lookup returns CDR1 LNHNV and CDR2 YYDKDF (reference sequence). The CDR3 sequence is CATSRDRRGRYTF. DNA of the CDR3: TGTGCCACCAGCAGAGATCGTCGGGGGCGCTACACCTTC. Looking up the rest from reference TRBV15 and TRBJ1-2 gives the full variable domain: DAMVIQNPRYQVTQFGKPVTLSCSQTLNHNVMYWYQQKSSQAPKLLFHYYDKDFNNEADTPDNFQSRRPNTSFCFLDIRSPGLGDTAMYLCATSRDRRGRYTFGSGTRLTVV.

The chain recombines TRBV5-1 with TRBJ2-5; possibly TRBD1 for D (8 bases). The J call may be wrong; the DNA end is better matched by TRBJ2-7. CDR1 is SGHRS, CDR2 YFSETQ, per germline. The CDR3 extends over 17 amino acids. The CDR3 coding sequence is TGCGCCAGCAGCTTGCGGACGACAGGGGAGGGCTTTTACGAGCAGTACTTC. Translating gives CASSLRTTGEGFYEQYF.

CDR3 nucleotides: TGTGCCAGCAGCGCAGGGGAATCTGGAAACACCATATATTTT. Residues: CASSAGESGNTIYF. The rearrangement links TRBV9 to TRBJ1-3; D might be TRBD1 (6 bases). The germline V and J ends were trimmed by 3 bases and 1 base, with 8 bases remaining between them. In germline, CDR1 is SGDLS, CDR2 YYNGEE. This CDR3 region has 14 residues.

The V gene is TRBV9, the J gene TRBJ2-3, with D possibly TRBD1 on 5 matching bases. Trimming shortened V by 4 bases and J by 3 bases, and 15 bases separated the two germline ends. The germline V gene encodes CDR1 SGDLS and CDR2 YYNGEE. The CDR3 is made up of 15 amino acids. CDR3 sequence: CASSPQGVGTDTQYF. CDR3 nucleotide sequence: TGTGCCAGCAGCCCCCAAGGGGTTGGGACAGATACGCAGTATTTT.

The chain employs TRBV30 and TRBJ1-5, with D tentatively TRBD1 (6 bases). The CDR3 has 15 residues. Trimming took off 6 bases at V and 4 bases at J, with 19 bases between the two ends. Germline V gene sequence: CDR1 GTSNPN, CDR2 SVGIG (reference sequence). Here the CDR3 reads CACTQKGGLNQPQHF. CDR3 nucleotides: TGTGCCTGCACCCAAAAAGGGGGTTTAAATCAGCCCCAGCATTTT.

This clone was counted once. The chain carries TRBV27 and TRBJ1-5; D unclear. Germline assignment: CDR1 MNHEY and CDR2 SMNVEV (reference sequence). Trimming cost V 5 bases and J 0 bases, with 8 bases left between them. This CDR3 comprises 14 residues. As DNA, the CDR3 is TGTGCCAGCAGTCTGGTCGATAGCAATCAGCCCCAGCATTTT. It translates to CASSLVDSNQPQHF.

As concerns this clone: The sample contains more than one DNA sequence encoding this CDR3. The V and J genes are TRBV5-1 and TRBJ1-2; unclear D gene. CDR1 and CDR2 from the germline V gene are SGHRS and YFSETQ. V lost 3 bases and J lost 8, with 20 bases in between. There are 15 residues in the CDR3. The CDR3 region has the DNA TGCGCCAGCAGCTACGAGACGGCGATCGGGAAGGGCTACACCTTC. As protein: CASSYETAIGKGYTF.

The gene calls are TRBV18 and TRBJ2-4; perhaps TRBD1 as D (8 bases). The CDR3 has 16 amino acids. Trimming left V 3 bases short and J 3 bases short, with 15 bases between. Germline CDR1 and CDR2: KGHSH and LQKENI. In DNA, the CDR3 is TGTGCCAGCTCACCTACTACAGGGGGGGTCAAAAACATTCAGTACTTC. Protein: CASSPTTGGVKNIQYF.

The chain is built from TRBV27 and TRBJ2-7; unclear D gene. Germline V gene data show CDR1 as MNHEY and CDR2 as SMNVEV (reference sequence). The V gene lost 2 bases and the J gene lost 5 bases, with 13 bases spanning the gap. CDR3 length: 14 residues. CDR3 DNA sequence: TGTGCCAGCAGTTTAGTTCTAGGATTGGACGAGCAGTACTTC. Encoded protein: CASSLVLGLDEQYF.

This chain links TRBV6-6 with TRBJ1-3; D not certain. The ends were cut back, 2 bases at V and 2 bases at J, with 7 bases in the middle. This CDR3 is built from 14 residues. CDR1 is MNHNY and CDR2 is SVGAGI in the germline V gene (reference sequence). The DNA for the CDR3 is TGTGCCAGCAGTTACGAAGGAGCTGGAAACACCATATATTTT. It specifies CASSYEGAGNTIYF.

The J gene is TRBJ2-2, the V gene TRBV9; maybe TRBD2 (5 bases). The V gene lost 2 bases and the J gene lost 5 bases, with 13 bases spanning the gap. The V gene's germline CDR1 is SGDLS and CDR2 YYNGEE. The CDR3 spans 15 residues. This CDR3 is CASSVDARGTGELFF. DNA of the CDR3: TGTGCCAGCAGCGTTGACGCAAGAGGGACCGGGGAGCTGTTTTTT.

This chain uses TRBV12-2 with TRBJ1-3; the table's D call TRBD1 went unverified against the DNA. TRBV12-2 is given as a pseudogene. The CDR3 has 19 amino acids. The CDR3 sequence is CASRARMETGKTPGNTIYF. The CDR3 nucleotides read TGTGCAAGTCGCGCAAGGATGGAGACAGGGAAAACCCCTGGAAACACCATATATTTT.

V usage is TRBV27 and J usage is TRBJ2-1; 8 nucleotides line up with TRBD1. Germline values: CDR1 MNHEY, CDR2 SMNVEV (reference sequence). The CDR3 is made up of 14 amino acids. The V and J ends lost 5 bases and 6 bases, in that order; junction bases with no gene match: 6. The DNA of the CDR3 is TGTGCCAGCAGTCTGTGGACAGGGACCAATGAGCAGTTCTTC. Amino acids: CASSLWTGTNEQFF.

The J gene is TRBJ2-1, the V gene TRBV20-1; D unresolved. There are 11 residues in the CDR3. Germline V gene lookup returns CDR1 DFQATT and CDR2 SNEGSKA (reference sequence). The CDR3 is CSGWTINEQFF. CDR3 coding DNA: TGCAGCGGATGGACCATCAATGAGCAGTTCTTC.

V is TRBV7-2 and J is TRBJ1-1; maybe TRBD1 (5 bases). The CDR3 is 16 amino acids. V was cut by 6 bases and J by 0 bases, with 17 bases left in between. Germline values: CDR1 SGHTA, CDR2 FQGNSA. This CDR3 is CASRQELPIVNTEAFF. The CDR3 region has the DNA TGTGCCAGCAGACAGGAGTTGCCAATCGTGAACACTGAAGCTTTCTTT. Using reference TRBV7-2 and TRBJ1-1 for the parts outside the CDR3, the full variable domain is GAGVSQSPSNKVTEKGKDVELRCDPISGHTALYWYRQSLGQGLEFLIYFQGNSAPDKSGLPSDRFSAERTGGSVSTLTIQRTQQEDSAVYLCASRQELPIVNTEAFFGQGTRLTVV.

In DNA form, the CDR3 reads TGTGCCAGCAGCTTAAGTTGGGGCACCGAGCAGTACTTC. Protein sequence: CASSLSWGTEQYF. The chain carries TRBV7-3 and TRBJ2-7, with D possibly TRBD1 on 5 matching bases. This CDR3 region has 13 residues. Per the germline V gene, CDR1 is SGHTA and CDR2 is FQGTGA. V was cut by 1 base and J by 6 bases, with 10 bases left in between. Supplemented by reference TRBV7-3 and TRBJ2-7, the full variable domain reads GAGVSQTPSNKVTEKGKYVELRCDPISGHTALYWYRQSLGQGPEFLIYFQGTGAADDSGLPNDRFFAVRPEGSVSTLKIQRTERGDSAVYLCASSLSWGTEQYFGPGTRLTVT.